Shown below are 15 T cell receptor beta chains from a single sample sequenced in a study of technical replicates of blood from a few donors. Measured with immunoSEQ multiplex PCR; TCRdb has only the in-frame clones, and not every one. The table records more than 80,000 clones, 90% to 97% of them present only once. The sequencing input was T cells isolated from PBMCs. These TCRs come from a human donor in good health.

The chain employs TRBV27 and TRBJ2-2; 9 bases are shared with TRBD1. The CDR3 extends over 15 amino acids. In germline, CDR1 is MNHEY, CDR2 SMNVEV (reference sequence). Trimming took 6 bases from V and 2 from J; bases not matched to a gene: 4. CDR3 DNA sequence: TGTGCCAGCAGACCGGGACAGGGAAACACCGGGGAGCTGTTTTTT. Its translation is CASRPGQGNTGELFF.

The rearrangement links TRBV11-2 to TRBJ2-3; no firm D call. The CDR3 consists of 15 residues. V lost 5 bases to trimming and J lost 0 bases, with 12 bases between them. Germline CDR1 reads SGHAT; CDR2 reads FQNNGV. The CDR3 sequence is CASSPSRLSTDTQYF. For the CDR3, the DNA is TGTGCCAGCAGCCCCTCCAGGTTGAGCACAGATACGCAGTATTTT.

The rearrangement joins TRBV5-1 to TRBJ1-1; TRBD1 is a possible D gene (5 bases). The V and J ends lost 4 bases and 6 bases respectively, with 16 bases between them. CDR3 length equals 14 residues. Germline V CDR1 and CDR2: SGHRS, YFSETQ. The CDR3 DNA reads TGCGCCAGCAGCGGTTCAGGGTTTTACCCTGAAGCTTTCTTT. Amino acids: CASSGSGFYPEAFF.

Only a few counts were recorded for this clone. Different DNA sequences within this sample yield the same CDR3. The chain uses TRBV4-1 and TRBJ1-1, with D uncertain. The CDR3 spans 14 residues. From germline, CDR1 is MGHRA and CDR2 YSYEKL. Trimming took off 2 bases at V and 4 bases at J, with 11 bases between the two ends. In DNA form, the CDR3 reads TGCGCCAGCAGCCAAATCGGGGTTGGCACTGAAGCTTTCTTT. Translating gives CASSQIGVGTEAFF.

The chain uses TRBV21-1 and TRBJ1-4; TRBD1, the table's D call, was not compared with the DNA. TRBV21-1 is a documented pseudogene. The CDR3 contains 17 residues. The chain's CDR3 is CASPGQGGWGTNEKLFF. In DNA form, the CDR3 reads TGTGCCAGTCCGGGACAGGGAGGGTGGGGGACTAATGAAAAACTGTTTTTT.

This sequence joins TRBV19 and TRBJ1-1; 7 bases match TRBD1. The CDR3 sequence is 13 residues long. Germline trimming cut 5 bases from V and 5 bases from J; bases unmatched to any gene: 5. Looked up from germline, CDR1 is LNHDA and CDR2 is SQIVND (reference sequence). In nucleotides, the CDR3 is TGTGCCAGTAGTCCCAACAGGGGAACTGAAGCTTTCTTT. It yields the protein CASSPNRGTEAFF.

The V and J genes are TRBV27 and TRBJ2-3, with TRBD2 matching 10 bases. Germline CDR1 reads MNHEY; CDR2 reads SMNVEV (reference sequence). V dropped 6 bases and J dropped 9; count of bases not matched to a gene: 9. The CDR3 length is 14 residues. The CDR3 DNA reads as TGTGCCAGCAGAAGCGGGGGGGCAGGGAGAACGCAGTATTTT. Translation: CASRSGGAGRTQYF.

The DNA of the CDR3 is TGTGCCAGCTCCGTGGGGGCCGGAGATACGCAGTATTTT. It encodes CASSVGAGDTQYF. The chain couples TRBV2 to TRBJ2-3, with D maybe TRBD1 (6 bases). CDR1 is SNHLY, CDR2 FYNNEI, per germline. Trimming removed 8 bases at V and 5 bases at J, with 14 bases between. This CDR3 is 13 amino acids long.

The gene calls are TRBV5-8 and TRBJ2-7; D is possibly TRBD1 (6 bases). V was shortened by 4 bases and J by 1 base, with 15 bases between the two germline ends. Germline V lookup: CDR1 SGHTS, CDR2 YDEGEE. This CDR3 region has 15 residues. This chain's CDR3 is CASSLTLTGSYEQYF. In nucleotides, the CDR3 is TGTGCCAGCAGCCTTACCTTGACAGGTTCCTACGAGCAGTACTTC.

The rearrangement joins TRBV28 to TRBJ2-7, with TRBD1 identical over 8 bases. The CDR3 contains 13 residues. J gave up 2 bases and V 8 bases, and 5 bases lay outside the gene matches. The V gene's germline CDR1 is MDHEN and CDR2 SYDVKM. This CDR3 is CASGGQAPYEQYF. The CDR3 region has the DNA TGTGCCAGCGGGGGACAGGCTCCCTACGAGCAGTACTTC.

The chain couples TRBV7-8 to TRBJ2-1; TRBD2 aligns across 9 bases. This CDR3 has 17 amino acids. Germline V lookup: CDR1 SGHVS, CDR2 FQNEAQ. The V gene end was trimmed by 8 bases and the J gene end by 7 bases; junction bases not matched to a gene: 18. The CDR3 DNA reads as TGTGCCAGCGGAGACGACTGGCGGGGGGGCTTTTTAAATGAGCAGTTCTTC. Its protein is CASGDDWRGGFLNEQFF.

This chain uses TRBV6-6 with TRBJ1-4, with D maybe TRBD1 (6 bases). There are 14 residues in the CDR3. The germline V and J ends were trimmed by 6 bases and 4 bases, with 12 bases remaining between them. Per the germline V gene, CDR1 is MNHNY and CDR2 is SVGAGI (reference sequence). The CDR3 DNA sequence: TGTGCCAGCAGCCCGACAGGATTTAATGAAAAACTGTTTTTT. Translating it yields CASSPTGFNEKLFF.

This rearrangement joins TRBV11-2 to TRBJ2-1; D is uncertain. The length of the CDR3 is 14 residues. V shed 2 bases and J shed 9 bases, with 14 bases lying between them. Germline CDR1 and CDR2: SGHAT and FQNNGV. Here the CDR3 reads CASSLSQSPGEQFF. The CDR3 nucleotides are TGTGCCAGCAGCTTAAGCCAGTCCCCAGGTGAGCAGTTCTTC.

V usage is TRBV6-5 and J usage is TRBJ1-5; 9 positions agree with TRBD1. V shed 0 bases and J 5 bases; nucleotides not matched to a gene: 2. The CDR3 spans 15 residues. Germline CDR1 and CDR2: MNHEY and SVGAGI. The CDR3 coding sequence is TGTGCCAGCAGTTACTCGTGGACAGGGGATCAGCCCCAGCATTTT. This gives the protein CASSYSWTGDQPQHF.

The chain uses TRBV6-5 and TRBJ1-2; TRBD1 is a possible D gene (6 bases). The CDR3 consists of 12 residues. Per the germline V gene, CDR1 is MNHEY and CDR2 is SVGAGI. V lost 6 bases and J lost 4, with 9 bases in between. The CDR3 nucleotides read TGTGCCAGCAGACTACAGGGCTATGGCTACACCTTC. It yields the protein CASRLQGYGYTF.